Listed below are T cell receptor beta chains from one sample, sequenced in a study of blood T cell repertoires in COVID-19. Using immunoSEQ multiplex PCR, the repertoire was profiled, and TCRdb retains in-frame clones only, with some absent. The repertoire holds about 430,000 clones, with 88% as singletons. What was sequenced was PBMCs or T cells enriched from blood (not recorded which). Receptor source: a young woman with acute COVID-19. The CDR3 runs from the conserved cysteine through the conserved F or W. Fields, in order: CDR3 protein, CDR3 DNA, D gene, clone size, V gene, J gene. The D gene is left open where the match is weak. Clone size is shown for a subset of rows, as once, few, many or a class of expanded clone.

CDR3aa: CASSRLAGESYEQYF
CDR3nt: TGTGCCAGCAGTCGGCTAGCGGGGGAGTCCTACGAGCAGTACTTC
d_gene: TRBD2
abundance: -
v_gene: TRBV6-2/TRBV6-3
j_gene: TRBJ2-7

CDR3aa: CASSPTPGNEKLFF
CDR3nt: TGTGCCAGTAGTCCGACACCCGGTAATGAAAAACTGTTTTTT
d_gene: -
abundance: -
v_gene: TRBV19
j_gene: TRBJ1-4

CDR3aa: CASSSQGQGEGTEAFF
CDR3nt: TGTGCCAGCAGCAGCCAGGGGCAGGGGGAAGGCACTGAAGCTTTCTTT
d_gene: -
abundance: -
v_gene: TRBV21-1
j_gene: TRBJ1-1

CDR3aa: CASSVVRVATEAFF
CDR3nt: TGTGCCAGCAGCGTAGTTCGGGTGGCCACTGAAGCTTTCTTT
d_gene: -
abundance: -
v_gene: TRBV9
j_gene: TRBJ1-1

CDR3aa: CASSESSGTQYF
CDR3nt: TGCGCCAGCAGTGAGTCGTCCGGGACCCAGTACTTC
d_gene: -
abundance: -
v_gene: TRBV10-2
j_gene: TRBJ2-5

CDR3aa: CASRRSRANYGYTF
CDR3nt: TGTGCCAGTAGGAGGAGCCGAGCTAACTATGGCTACACCTTC
d_gene: -
abundance: -
v_gene: TRBV19
j_gene: TRBJ1-2

CDR3aa: CASSSTGTGINEQYF
CDR3nt: TGTGCCAGCAGTTCGACCGGGACAGGGATAAACGAGCAGTACTTC
d_gene: TRBD1
abundance: -
v_gene: TRBV27
j_gene: TRBJ2-7

CDR3aa: CASGFGTGGIGSPLHF
CDR3nt: TGTGCTAGTGGTTTTGGGACAGGGGGTATTGGTTCACCCCTCCACTTT
d_gene: TRBD1
abundance: -
v_gene: TRBV12-5
j_gene: TRBJ1-6

CDR3aa: CASSEARGGYGYTF
CDR3nt: TGTGCCAGCAGTGAAGCGCGGGGGGGCTATGGCTACACCTTC
d_gene: -
abundance: -
v_gene: TRBV6-1
j_gene: TRBJ1-2

CDR3aa: CASSRTETGNTIYF
CDR3nt: TGCGCCAGCAGTAGGACAGAGACTGGAAACACCATATATTTT
d_gene: -
abundance: -
v_gene: TRBV10-1
j_gene: TRBJ1-3

CDR3aa: CATTLNTEAFF
CDR3nt: TGTGCCACCACCCTAAACACTGAAGCTTTCTTT
d_gene: -
abundance: -
v_gene: TRBV10-3
j_gene: TRBJ1-1

CDR3aa: CATTGGGTTTDTQYF
CDR3nt: TGCGCCACTACGGGCGGGGGTACGACCACAGATACGCAGTATTTT
d_gene: TRBD2
abundance: -
v_gene: TRBV5-1
j_gene: TRBJ2-3

CDR3aa: CASDPGQPPYEQYF
CDR3nt: TGTGCCAGCGATCCGGGACAGCCACCCTACGAGCAGTACTTC
d_gene: TRBD1
abundance: -
v_gene: TRBV28
j_gene: TRBJ2-7

CDR3aa: CASLRPGAGELFF
CDR3nt: TGTGCCAGCCTCCGTCCGGGGGCCGGGGAGCTGTTTTTT
d_gene: -
abundance: -
v_gene: TRBV19
j_gene: TRBJ2-2

CDR3aa: CASSLGQVYEQYF
CDR3nt: TGTGCCAGCAGTTTAGGTCAGGTCTACGAGCAGTACTTC
d_gene: -
abundance: once
v_gene: TRBV12-3/TRBV12-4
j_gene: TRBJ2-7

CDR3aa: CAIAKSLAGGYEQYF
CDR3nt: TGTGCCATCGCAAAATCCTTGGCAGGGGGCTACGAGCAGTACTTC
d_gene: TRBD1
abundance: -
v_gene: TRBV24-1
j_gene: TRBJ2-7

CDR3aa: CASRGGTGYGYTF
CDR3nt: TGTGCCAGCCGGGGCGGGACAGGATATGGCTACACCTTC
d_gene: TRBD1
abundance: -
v_gene: TRBV2
j_gene: TRBJ1-2

CDR3aa: CASSYGGLYNEQFF
CDR3nt: TGTGCCAGCAGTTACGGGGGACTATACAATGAGCAGTTCTTC
d_gene: TRBD2
abundance: -
v_gene: TRBV6-5
j_gene: TRBJ2-1

CDR3aa: CASSTREASTGELFF
CDR3nt: TGTGCCAGCTCAACCAGGGAGGCGAGCACCGGGGAGCTGTTTTTT
d_gene: -
abundance: -
v_gene: TRBV18
j_gene: TRBJ2-2

CDR3aa: CASSPETGGGGYTF
CDR3nt: TGTGCCAGCAGTCCCGAGACCGGCGGGGGTGGCTACACCTTC
d_gene: -
abundance: -
v_gene: TRBV6-5
j_gene: TRBJ1-2

CDR3aa: CASSQGRTGSGNTIYF
CDR3nt: TGCGCCAGCAGCCAAGGGAGGACAGGCTCTGGAAACACCATATATTTT
d_gene: TRBD1
abundance: -
v_gene: TRBV4-1
j_gene: TRBJ1-3

CDR3aa: CASAISGQALLNYGYTF
CDR3nt: TGTGCCAGCGCTATTAGTGGGCAGGCACTTCTTAACTATGGCTACACCTTC
d_gene: -
abundance: -
v_gene: TRBV21-1
j_gene: TRBJ1-2

CDR3aa: CASSQGGQETPGYTF
CDR3nt: TGTGCCAGCAGCCAAGGGGGACAGGAAACTCCGGGCTACACCTTC
d_gene: TRBD1
abundance: -
v_gene: TRBV3-1/TRBV3-2
j_gene: TRBJ1-2

CDR3aa: CASSEYDGVSQHF
CDR3nt: TGTGCCAGCAGCGAATACGACGGGGTGTCCCAGCATTTT
d_gene: -
abundance: -
v_gene: TRBV12-3/TRBV12-4
j_gene: TRBJ1-5

CDR3aa: CASSPGWDRLGNTIYF
CDR3nt: TGTGCCAGCAGTCCAGGGTGGGACAGGCTTGGAAACACCATATATTTT
d_gene: TRBD1
abundance: -
v_gene: TRBV28
j_gene: TRBJ1-3

CDR3aa: CASSQGRAPGKYNSPLHF
CDR3nt: TGTGCCAGCAGCCAAGGCAGGGCTCCCGGCAAGTATAATTCACCCCTCCACTTT
d_gene: -
abundance: -
v_gene: TRBV3-1/TRBV3-2
j_gene: TRBJ1-6

CDR3aa: CASSGRGYEQYF
CDR3nt: TGTGCCAGCAGCGGCCGCGGCTACGAGCAGTACTTC
d_gene: -
abundance: -
v_gene: TRBV7-9
j_gene: TRBJ2-7

CDR3aa: CASSRSGGTDTQYF
CDR3nt: TGTGCCAGCAGCCGTTCGGGGGGAACAGATACGCAGTATTTT
d_gene: TRBD2
abundance: -
v_gene: TRBV3-1/TRBV3-2
j_gene: TRBJ2-3

CDR3aa: CASSQQNNQPQHF
CDR3nt: TGTGCCAGCAGCCAACAAAACAATCAGCCCCAGCATTTT
d_gene: -
abundance: few
v_gene: TRBV7-3
j_gene: TRBJ1-5

CDR3aa: CAISDRANREQYF
CDR3nt: TGTGCCATCAGTGACAGGGCAAACCGCGAGCAGTACTTC
d_gene: -
abundance: -
v_gene: TRBV10-3
j_gene: TRBJ2-7

CDR3aa: CAWSVGALHTEAFF
CDR3nt: TGTGCCTGGAGTGTAGGGGCTCTGCACACTGAAGCTTTCTTT
d_gene: -
abundance: -
v_gene: TRBV30
j_gene: TRBJ1-1

CDR3aa: CASRPLTSGPSTDTQYF
CDR3nt: TGTGCCAGTAGGCCCCTTACTAGCGGGCCTAGCACAGATACGCAGTATTTT
d_gene: TRBD2
abundance: -
v_gene: TRBV19
j_gene: TRBJ2-3

CDR3aa: CASSRTGGEGSPLHF
CDR3nt: TGTGCCAGCAGCCGGACAGGGGGCGAGGGTTCACCCCTCCACTTT
d_gene: TRBD1
abundance: -
v_gene: TRBV7-9
j_gene: TRBJ1-6

CDR3aa: CASSISGTSGGYTDTQYF
CDR3nt: TGTGCCAGTAGTATCTCCGGGACTAGCGGGGGGTACACAGATACGCAGTATTTT
d_gene: TRBD2
abundance: -
v_gene: TRBV19
j_gene: TRBJ2-3

CDR3aa: CASSPTGNTEAFF
CDR3nt: TGCGCCAGCAGCCCGACAGGGAACACTGAAGCTTTCTTT
d_gene: -
abundance: once
v_gene: TRBV4-3
j_gene: TRBJ1-1

CDR3aa: CASSTQGVGQPQHF
CDR3nt: TGTGCCAGCTCAACACAGGGGGTGGGACAGCCCCAGCATTTT
d_gene: TRBD1
abundance: few
v_gene: TRBV18
j_gene: TRBJ1-5

CDR3aa: CASSPVGQGHF
CDR3nt: TGTGCCAGCAGCCCAGTGGGACAGGGGCATTTT
d_gene: TRBD1
abundance: -
v_gene: TRBV12-3/TRBV12-4
j_gene: TRBJ2-3

CDR3aa: CATSREEGGEPQHF
CDR3nt: TGTGCCACCAGCAGAGAAGAGGGTGGGGAGCCCCAGCATTTT
d_gene: -
abundance: -
v_gene: TRBV15
j_gene: TRBJ1-5

CDR3aa: CASSSRGLSTYEQYF
CDR3nt: TGTGCCAGCAGCTCTAGGGGGCTCAGTACCTACGAGCAGTACTTC
d_gene: TRBD1
abundance: -
v_gene: TRBV7-9
j_gene: TRBJ2-7

CDR3aa: CASSLDRALGYTF
CDR3nt: TGCGCCAGCAGCCTAGACAGGGCCCTTGGCTACACCTTC
d_gene: TRBD1
abundance: -
v_gene: TRBV4-1
j_gene: TRBJ1-2

CDR3aa: CASSLAGGTGNTIYF
CDR3nt: TGCGCCAGCAGCTTGGCCGGGGGTACTGGAAACACCATATATTTT
d_gene: -
abundance: -
v_gene: TRBV5-1
j_gene: TRBJ1-3

CDR3aa: CASSRDRDSNQPQHF
CDR3nt: TGTGCCAGCAGCCGGGACAGGGATAGCAATCAGCCCCAGCATTTT
d_gene: TRBD1
abundance: -
v_gene: TRBV2
j_gene: TRBJ1-5

CDR3aa: CATRGETQYF
CDR3nt: TGTGCCACAAGAGGGGAGACCCAGTACTTC
d_gene: -
abundance: -
v_gene: TRBV6-5
j_gene: TRBJ2-5

CDR3aa: CASSQAAGGARVGGELFF
CDR3nt: TGTGCCAGCAGCCAAGCCGCGGGCGGGGCCCGCGTAGGCGGGGAGCTGTTTTTT
d_gene: -
abundance: once
v_gene: TRBV4-2
j_gene: TRBJ2-2

CDR3aa: CASSKARGTLLYEQYF
CDR3nt: TGTGCCAGCAGCAAAGCGCGGGGGACCTTACTCTACGAGCAGTACTTC
d_gene: -
abundance: -
v_gene: TRBV21-1
j_gene: TRBJ2-7

CDR3aa: CAWSTPGLSYEQYF
CDR3nt: TGTGCCTGGAGTACCCCGGGACTAAGCTACGAGCAGTACTTC
d_gene: TRBD2
abundance: -
v_gene: TRBV30
j_gene: TRBJ2-7